The rows below give T cell receptor beta chains drawn from one sample of a study of blood T cell repertoires in COVID-19. Libraries were prepared by immunoSEQ multiplex PCR; TCRdb keeps only in-frame clonotypes and omits some of them. The sample lists roughly 100,000 clones; about 85% were seen once. The sample taken for sequencing was peripheral blood. The receptors come from a man aged 50 to 59 with active COVID-19. The CDR3 runs from the conserved cysteine through the conserved F or W. A D gene is named only where the DNA matches it firmly. The size field is filled for only some rows; it gives once, few, many or a size class.

clone_size j_call v_call d_call cdr3_aa cdr3_nt
. TRBJ2-5 TRBV6-5 TRBD2 CATALSSGGPETQYF TGTGCCACCGCTCTGAGTAGCGGGGGCCCAGAGACCCAGTACTTC
. TRBJ1-2 TRBV6-5 . CASSSGINYGYTF TGTGCCAGCAGTTCAGGGATTAACTATGGCTACACCTTC
once TRBJ1-4 TRBV4-2 . CASSQPDSNEKLFF TGTGCCAGCAGCCAACCGGACAGCAATGAAAAACTGTTTTTT
. TRBJ1-6 TRBV13 TRBD1 CASSIRTGQQNSPLHF TGTGCCAGCAGCATAAGAACGGGACAGCAAAATTCACCCCTCCACTTT
. TRBJ1-2 TRBV7-9 TRBD1 CASTRTGPNYGYTF TGTGCCAGCACCCGGACAGGGCCTAACTATGGCTACACCTTC
. TRBJ2-7 TRBV5-6 . CASSVRFSYEQYF TGTGCCAGCAGCGTCAGGTTCTCCTACGAGCAGTACTTC
. TRBJ2-7 TRBV12-3/TRBV12-4 TRBD1 CASSFRQGSQYF TGTGCCAGCAGTTTTAGACAGGGTAGTCAGTACTTC
once TRBJ2-6 TRBV5-1 . CASSLGSSGANVLTF TGCGCCAGCAGCTTGGGGAGCTCTGGGGCCAACGTCCTGACTTTC
. TRBJ2-3 TRBV13 TRBD1 CASSRRQGAVGTDTQYF TGTGCCAGCAGCCGTCGCCAGGGGGCCGTTGGGACAGATACGCAGTATTTT
. TRBJ2-2 TRBV7-2 . CASSPQMGSGELFF TGTGCCAGCAGCCCCCAGATGGGCTCCGGGGAGCTGTTTTTT
. TRBJ1-6 TRBV19 TRBD1 CASSPSTGENSPLHF TGTGCCAGTAGTCCCTCGACAGGGGAAAATTCACCCCTCCACTTT
. TRBJ2-1 TRBV9 TRBD2 CASSVGAGGGGNEQFF TGTGCCAGCAGCGTAGGGGCTGGCGGGGGGGGGAATGAGCAGTTCTTC
. TRBJ1-4 TRBV29-1 TRBD1 CSAAYRGQRGEKLFF TGCAGCGCCGCTTACAGGGGGCAACGGGGTGAAAAACTGTTTTTT
. TRBJ2-1 TRBV24-1 TRBD1 CATSGDRADEQFF TGTGCCACCAGTGGGGACAGGGCGGATGAGCAGTTCTTC
. TRBJ1-3 TRBV9 . CASSPRLISGNTIYF TGTGCCAGCAGCCCCCGACTGATCTCTGGAAACACCATATATTTT
. TRBJ2-2 TRBV5-1 TRBD1 CASGTGTGGAGELFF TGCGCCAGCGGAACCGGGACAGGGGGCGCCGGGGAGCTGTTTTTT
. TRBJ2-2 TRBV7-7 TRBD2 CASSLDASGGTNTGELFF TGTGCCAGCAGCTTAGACGCTAGCGGGGGAACGAACACCGGGGAGCTGTTTTTT
. TRBJ1-1 TRBV5-4 . CASRSRGGGLNTEAFF TGTGCCAGCAGGTCTCGGGGAGGGGGACTTAACACTGAAGCTTTCTTT
. TRBJ1-1 TRBV7-6 . CASSQQENTEAFF TGTGCCAGCAGCCAACAGGAGAACACTGAAGCTTTCTTT
once TRBJ2-3 TRBV14 TRBD2 CASSLRTSGGSRSSTDTQYF TGTGCCAGCAGCCTAAGGACTAGCGGGGGATCCAGATCTAGCACAGATACGCAGTATTTT
. TRBJ2-7 TRBV11-2 . CASSLVGGPYEQYF TGTGCCAGCAGCTTAGTGGGTGGGCCTTACGAGCAGTACTTC
. TRBJ2-1 TRBV27 TRBD1 CASSFLGTGNNEQFF TGTGCCAGCAGTTTCCTTGGGACAGGGAACAATGAGCAGTTCTTC
. TRBJ1-4 TRBV4-1 TRBD1 CASSYPGQGDEKLFF TGCGCCAGCAGCTACCCGGGACAGGGGGATGAAAAACTGTTTTTT
. TRBJ2-2 TRBV5-1 TRBD2 CASSSGTSDSGELFF TGCGCCAGCAGCTCCGGGACTAGCGACTCTGGGGAGCTGTTTTTT
. TRBJ1-1 TRBV5-4 . CASSLRGTEAFF TGTGCCAGCAGCCTCAGGGGCACTGAAGCTTTCTTT
. TRBJ2-3 TRBV19 . CASGRGAGRTDTQYF TGTGCTAGCGGCAGGGGGGCCGGGCGCACAGATACGCAGTATTTT
. TRBJ1-2 TRBV3-1/TRBV3-2 TRBD1 CASRILDREGSGYTF TGTGCCAGCAGGATTTTGGACAGGGAAGGGTCCGGCTACACCTTC
. TRBJ1-3 TRBV30 . CAWRPRGQPGNTIYF TGTGCCTGGAGACCTCGGGGTCAGCCTGGAAACACCATATATTTT
. TRBJ1-2 TRBV5-5 . CASSPAGSRNYGYTF TGTGCCAGCAGCCCAGCCGGGTCGAGGAACTATGGCTACACCTTC
. TRBJ2-3 TRBV5-1 TRBD2 CASSFVGGGTDTQYF TGCGCCAGCAGCTTTGTGGGCGGGGGGACAGATACGCAGTATTTT
. TRBJ2-2 TRBV6-5 . CASSRQNTGELFF TGTGCCAGCAGCCGACAGAACACCGGGGAGCTGTTTTTT